This TCR beta chain was found in a study of blood T cell repertoires in COVID-19. Study overall: The United States, Italy and Spain were the sources of the acute and convalescent COVID-19 samples. Sources were T cells, B-cell-depleted T cells, or PBMCs; the material itself was cDNA or gDNA.

Germline CDR1 MNHEY, CDR2 SMNVEV (reference sequence). V was clipped by 2 bases and J by 4 bases, with 11 bases between them. The CDR3 spans 14 residues. In the authors' workflow: Reference gene primer amplification gave nucleated cell count estimates. TCRdb's table, derived via immunoSEQ multiplex PCR, lists solely in-frame clones and lacks some. The V and J calls and the clone size are those of that table, but D and trimming were determined from the DNA. The sample has over 90,000 clones, roughly 82% seen once. The chain uses TRBV27 and TRBJ1-2; D might be TRBD1 (5 bases). The sequenced sample consisted of peripheral blood. This clonotype was sampled from a human donor in a cohort sampled during active COVID-19. The CDR3 sequence: CASSLGRVGYGYTF. In DNA, the CDR3 is TGTGCCAGCAGTTTAGGCAGGGTGGGCTATGGCTACACCTTC.